This T cell receptor (beta chain) derives from a study of blood T cell repertoires in COVID-19. Study-level background: COVID-19 samples collected from the United States, Italy and Spain covered acute and convalescent phases. From T cells, B-cell-depleted T cells, or PBMCs came the material, which was cDNA or gDNA.

From germline, CDR1 is SEHNR and CDR2 FQNEAQ (reference sequence). Trimming took off 5 bases at V and 3 bases at J, with 17 bases between the two ends. The CDR3 is made up of 16 amino acids. As originally analysed: From reference gene primer amplification, estimates of nucleated cell counts were derived. Repertoires were generated with immunoSEQ multiplex PCR, while TCRdb's copy carries only in-frame clones and drops some. V, J and clone size are those of that table, while D and trimming were read from the DNA. Of about 20,000 clones listed, approximately 88% were seen once; the top ten hold 20% to 25%.

The rearrangement uses TRBV7-9 and TRBJ1-3; D call uncertain. Material: peripheral blood. This TCR derives from a man older than 75 with active or convalescent COVID-19. CDR3 nucleotides: TGTGCCAGCAGCCCTCGAGGCATGATGTTTGGAAACACCATATATTTT. Its translation: CASSPRGMMFGNTIYF.